The 28 T cell receptor beta chains below all came from one sample that was sequenced in a study of molecular identifiers for immune sequencing clone quantification (dated by TCRdb to 2016 to 2018). Library generation was performed with PCR. Sequencer: Illumina HiSeq 4000. The public reads were run again by TCRdb, first through fastp at Q25 and then through MiXCR, and only productive beta chains were kept. A single entry per CDR3 protein holds the most common genes and DNA from its merged rows. The sample profile shows about 640,000 distinct CDR3 sequences; 15% to 20% of them were found once. 0.85% of the sample goes to the ten largest clones. The specimen sequenced was naive CD8+ T cells from blood, with Jurkat cell RNA spiked in. Explained via the paper, the cell subset or site label denotes: FACS-sorted CD8+CD4-CCR7+CD45RA+ naive T cells. The receptors shown here come from a human donor in good health. Some libraries in this study had Jurkat cell RNA spiked in.

This clonotype was seen many times. This chain uses TRBV29-1 with TRBJ1-2, with D possibly TRBD1 on 6 matching bases. CDR1 is SQVTM and CDR2 is ANQGSEA in the germline V gene. V lost 3 bases, J lost 4 bases, and 18 bases lay in between. The CDR3 contains 15 residues. Written as DNA, the CDR3 is TGCAGCGTTGAGGAGGGGGGGGGCGCCGGCTATGGCTACACCTTC. Translated: CSVEEGGGAGYGYTF.

This clonotype has only a few counts. The genes are TRBV28 and TRBJ1-2, with D uncertain. Trimming took 6 bases from V and 4 from J, leaving 18 bases between them. Germline assignment: CDR1 MDHEN and CDR2 SYDVKM. This CDR3 region has 15 residues. The CDR3 DNA is TGTGCCAGCAGACCTTCGATAGGAGGCAGCTATGGCTACACCTTC. This gives the protein CASRPSIGGSYGYTF.

In regard to this clonotype: This may stem from a read error, because a much larger clone lies one nucleotide away. V and J are TRBV6-2 or TRBV6-3 and TRBJ2-7; D not resolved. Germline V gene lookup returns CDR1 MNHEY and CDR2 SVGEGT. V lost 4 bases and J 0 bases, leaving 4 bases between the germline ends. There are 12 residues in the CDR3. The CDR3 reads CASSCVSYEQYF. The DNA of the CDR3 is TGTGCCAGCAGTTGCGTCTCCTACGAGCAGTACTTC.

The chain uses TRBV5-6 and TRBJ2-3; TRBD2 matches at 8 bases. Trimming cost V 4 bases and J 4 bases; bases outside gene matches: 8. This CDR3 comprises 15 residues. The V gene's germline CDR1 is SGHDT and CDR2 YYEEEE. The CDR3 DNA reads TGTGCCAGCAGCGAGACTAGCGTCTTGCCAGATACGCAGTATTTT. It codes for CASSETSVLPDTQYF.

In its sample, this clonotype was seen many times. The chain combines TRBV7-9 with TRBJ2-1, with 9 positions matching TRBD1. The ends lost 3 bases at V and 15 bases at J; junction bases unmatched: 6. The CDR3 totals 12 residues. Germline V lookup: CDR1 SEHNR, CDR2 FQNEAQ (reference sequence). In nucleotides, the CDR3 is TGTGCCAGCAGCTTCAGGGACAGGGTCGTGTTCTTC. Protein product: CASSFRDRVVFF.

This clonotype was seen only a few times. The chain carries TRBV9 and TRBJ2-7; TRBD2 agrees at 9 bases. This CDR3 has 16 residues. J lost 6 bases, V lost 3 bases, and 13 bases had no gene match. Germline loops: CDR1 SGDLS, CDR2 YYNGEE. The CDR3 DNA reads TGTGCCAGCAGCGAGAGGGGACTAGCAGACGGGGGCGAGCAGTACTTC. Translation gives CASSERGLADGGEQYF.

In its sample, this clonotype was seen many times. This chain uses TRBV12-3 or TRBV12-4 with TRBJ2-7; D is ambiguous. The CDR3 contains 14 residues. The germline V and J ends were trimmed by 3 bases and 5 bases, with 14 bases remaining between them. The CDR3 nucleotides read TGTGCCAGCAGTTTGGGTGCGGCAGGCCACGAGCAGTACTTC. Translated: CASSLGAAGHEQYF.

A remark on this clonotype: One junction end disagrees with the germline gene, perhaps due to a read error. The chain links TRBV7-9 to TRBJ1-4; possibly TRBD1 for D (6 bases). The germline gives CDR1 SEHNR, CDR2 FQNEAQ (reference sequence). The CDR3 has 15 residues. The DNA for the CDR3 is TGTGCCAGCAGCTCCTCGACAGGCCCTAATGGAAAACTGTTTTTT. Amino acid sequence: CASSSSTGPNGKLFF.

V is TRBV30 and J is TRBJ1-1; D unclear. Trimming pared 5 bases from V and 0 bases from J, leaving 10 bases between. The CDR3 contains 13 residues. Germline assignment: CDR1 GTSNPN and CDR2 SVGIG (reference sequence). The CDR3 loop is CAWGTVMNTEAFF. In DNA form, the CDR3 reads TGTGCCTGGGGTACGGTAATGAACACTGAAGCTTTCTTT.

This clonotype was observed many times. This rearrangement joins TRBV7-8 to TRBJ1-1; D not certain. V shed 4 bases and J shed 4 bases, with 10 bases lying between them. This CDR3 has 13 residues. The germline V gene encodes CDR1 SGHVS and CDR2 FQNEAQ. CDR3 residues: CASSSLAATEAFF. Here the CDR3 DNA reads TGTGCCAGCAGCTCTCTGGCGGCCACTGAAGCTTTCTTT.

J is TRBJ2-1 and V is TRBV11-3, with D possibly matching TRBD2 (6 bases). Germline V gene data show CDR1 as SGHNT and CDR2 as YENEEA. The CDR3 is 12 residues long. V lost 5 bases and J 9 bases, leaving 11 bases between the germline ends. CDR3 sequence: CASSGDSGEQFF. CDR3 DNA sequence: TGTGCCAGCAGCGGGGACTCGGGTGAGCAGTTCTTC.

As regards this clonotype: A much more abundant neighbour one base away suggests this may be a read error. The chain links TRBV6-5 to TRBJ2-7; 7 nucleotides match TRBD2. The J segment lost 5 bases and the V segment lost 6 bases, leaving 10 bases of the junction unmatched. CDR3 length equals 14 residues. Germline V gene data show CDR1 as MNHEY and CDR2 as SVGAGI. The CDR3 loop reads CASRWWEGHDEQYF. The CDR3 DNA is TGTGCCAGCAGGTGGTGGGAGGGCCATGACGAGCAGTACTTC.

About this clonotype: A much larger clone sits a single nucleotide away, making a read error possible. The V and J genes are TRBV4-3 and TRBJ1-4, with a tentative D call TRBD1 (5 bases). Germline V gene lookup returns CDR1 LGHNA and CDR2 YSLEER. This CDR3 region has 16 residues. As DNA, the CDR3 is TGCGCCGGCAGCCCCGGGACGGCCTCAACTAATGAAAAACTGTTTTTT. Encoded protein: CAGSPGTASTNEKLFF.

This clonotype was seen many times. The chain couples TRBV30 to TRBJ1-4; 7 positions match TRBD1. Germline V CDR1 and CDR2: GTSNPN, SVGIG (reference sequence). V dropped 4 bases and J dropped 7; count of bases not matched to a gene: 6. This CDR3 comprises 13 residues. The CDR3 region has the DNA TGTGCCTGGACGGTAACAGGGGTTGAAAAACTGTTTTTT. This sequence encodes CAWTVTGVEKLFF. Supplemented by reference TRBV30 and TRBJ1-4, the full variable domain reads SQTIHQWPATLVQPVGSPLSLECTVEGTSNPNLYWYRQAAGRGLQLLFYSVGIGQISSEVPQNLSASRPQDRQFILSSKKLLLSDSGFYLCAWTVTGVEKLFFGSGTQLSVL.

This clonotype has a handful of counts. Germline and junction disagree at one end, which may indicate a read error. The CDR3 spells CASGLMIASTDTQYF. The CDR3 nucleotides are TGTGCCAGCGGCTTAATGATAGCTAGCACAGATACGCAGTATTTT. This chain joins TRBV11-2 and TRBJ2-3, with D unclear. Germline-derived CDR1 and CDR2 are SGHAT and FQNNGV. This CDR3 contains 15 residues. The full variable domain, rest sourced from reference TRBV11-2 and TRBJ2-3, is EAGVAQSPRYKIIEKRQSVAFWCNPISGHATLYWYQQILGQGPKLLIQFQNNGVVDDSQLPKDRFSAERLKGVDSTLKIQPAKLEDSAVYLCASGLMIASTDTQYFGPGTRLTVL.

Notes on this clonotype: A much larger clone differs from this one at a single base, so this may be a read error. This chain joins TRBV7-6 and TRBJ1-2; D may be TRBD1 (5 bases). Germline V gives CDR1 SGHVS, CDR2 FNYEAQ. CDR3 size: 13 residues. The CDR3 loop reads CAGSPSGRVGYTF. CDR3 nucleotides: TGTGCCGGCAGCCCGAGTGGCAGGGTTGGCTACACCTTC.

A few counts support this clonotype. This chain uses TRBV4-3 with TRBJ1-6; D ambiguous. Germline V CDR1 and CDR2: LGHNA, YSLEER. With 0 bases removed from V and 6 bases from J, the gap between germline ends came to 6 bases. This CDR3 spans 14 amino acids. The CDR3 DNA reads as TGCGCCAGCAGCCAAGATCGCATTAATTCACCCCTCCACTTT. This codes for CASSQDRINSPLHF.

This clonotype has at least ten counts. One junction end disagrees with the germline gene, perhaps due to a read error. The V call is TRBV7-9, the J call TRBJ2-3, with D possibly matching TRBD2 (5 bases). The V gene's germline CDR1 is SEHNR and CDR2 FQNEAQ (reference sequence). The CDR3 loop spans 14 amino acids. Here the CDR3 DNA reads TGTGCCAGCAGCCTAGCCTTTGGTGTAGATACGCAGTATTTT. Translated, it gives CASSLAFGVDTQYF.

The chain links TRBV6-2 or TRBV6-3 to TRBJ1-4; maybe TRBD1 (6 bases). The germline gives CDR1 MNHEY, CDR2 SVGEGT. The CDR3 runs to 15 residues. V lost 6 bases and J 5 bases, leaving 16 bases between the germline ends. The CDR3 sequence: CASSTLGQKNEKLFF. The CDR3 DNA follows: TGTGCCAGCAGCACCCTCGGACAGAAGAATGAAAAACTGTTTTTT.

The V and J genes are TRBV7-9 and TRBJ2-5, with D possibly TRBD2 on 5 matching bases. Trimming pared 6 bases from V and 0 bases from J, leaving 14 bases between. Germline loops: CDR1 SEHNR, CDR2 FQNEAQ (reference sequence). CDR3 length: 15 amino acids. The CDR3 nucleotides are TGTGCCAGCAGACCTCGCGGGCGGTACCAAGAGACCCAGTACTTC. Its translation is CASRPRGRYQETQYF.

Regarding this clonotype: This may arise from a read error, as a much more abundant clone is one base away. V is TRBV12-3 or TRBV12-4 and J is TRBJ2-7; 9 bases map to TRBD1. The CDR3 is 15 residues long. The DNA of the CDR3 is TGTGCCAGCAGTTTAGCGGACAGGGGATTGCACGAGCGGTACTTC. It yields the protein CASSLADRGLHERYF.

Points on this clonotype: A read error may be the cause here, since a much bigger clone is one base away. The CDR3 carries no conserved terminal phenylalanine or tryptophan, so it likely arises from a read error. The chain combines TRBV4-3 with TRBJ2-7; 7 bases align to TRBD2. CDR1 and CDR2 (germline): LGHNA, YSLEER. This CDR3 is 15 amino acids long. The V gene end was trimmed by 0 bases and the J gene end by 1 base; junction bases not matched to a gene: 3. CDR3 region: CASSQDVGGSYEQYL. The DNA of the CDR3 is TGCGCCAGCAGCCAAGATGTCGGGGGGTCCTACGAGCAGTACCTC.

This clonotype was detected many times. This chain uses TRBV7-2 with TRBJ2-1; 8 bases are a match to TRBD2. The CDR3 consists of 17 residues. From germline, CDR1 is SGHTA and CDR2 FQGNSA. V was pared by 0 bases and J by 3 bases, with 7 bases of the junction left unmatched. The CDR3 spells CASSLAVISGDYNEQFF. Here the CDR3 DNA reads TGTGCCAGCAGCTTAGCGGTGATTAGCGGGGACTACAATGAGCAGTTCTTC.

In the case of this clonotype: A much larger clone differs by one base, so this may be a read error. The CDR3 DNA is TGCGCCGGCAGCCAAGAGACAGGGGCCTACAATGAGCAGTTCTTC. Translation: CAGSQETGAYNEQFF. The chain has TRBV4-3 and TRBJ2-1, with 8 bases lining up with TRBD1. The CDR3 length is 15 residues. In germline, CDR1 is LGHNA, CDR2 YSLEER.

This clonotype was counted ten times or more. The rearrangement uses TRBV7-9 and TRBJ2-7, with TRBD2 identical over 7 bases. Germline trimming cut 5 bases from V and 3 bases from J; bases unmatched to any gene: 4. The CDR3 extends over 13 amino acids. Looked up from germline, CDR1 is SEHNR and CDR2 is FQNEAQ (reference sequence). DNA of the CDR3: TGTGCCAGCAGCGGGGGACTACACTACGAGCAGTACTTC. This sequence encodes CASSGGLHYEQYF.

Notes on this clonotype: Germline is not matched at one junction end, which may reflect a read error. This rearrangement joins TRBV7-7 to TRBJ2-5; TRBD1 matches at 10 bases. CDR1 is SSHAT and CDR2 is FNYEAQ in the germline V gene (reference sequence). The CDR3 extends over 15 amino acids. CDR3 coding DNA: TGTGCTAGCAGCTTGACGACAGGGGGCGTTGAGACCCAGTACTTC. It encodes CASSLTTGGVETQYF.

This clonotype was seen ten or more times. V is TRBV28 and J is TRBJ2-7, with 8 bases matching TRBD2. CDR3 length: 16 amino acids. From germline, CDR1 is MDHEN and CDR2 SYDVKM. V lost 6 bases to trimming and J lost 2 bases; unmatched junction nucleotides: 12. CDR3 bases: TGTGCCAGCAGCACCCCGCGGGTAGCGGGGACCTACGAGCAGTACTTC. Protein: CASSTPRVAGTYEQYF.

With respect to this clonotype: A much larger clone sits a single nucleotide away, making a read error possible. The rearrangement links TRBV29-1 to TRBJ2-4, with D perhaps matching TRBD1 (5 bases). The V end was cut by 4 bases, the J end by 7 bases, with 14 bases between. This CDR3 contains 13 residues. The germline V gene encodes CDR1 SQVTM and CDR2 ANQGSEA. DNA for the CDR3: TGCAGCGTTGGAGTCGACAGCGACAACATTCAGTACTTC. Protein sequence: CSVGVDSDNIQYF.